The 2 T cell receptor beta chains given below trace back to one sample, sequenced in a study of cytomegalovirus exposure and HLA in healthy donors. The PCR had 60 Vbeta and 13 Jbeta primers. Clones were read by immunoSEQ multiplex PCR, and TCRdb kept only the in-frame ones, dropping some. The repertoire holds under 200,000 clones, with around 68% as singletons. Sequencing was performed on PBMCs. The source is a man aged 45-65 years in good health and CMV-seronegative.

V usage is TRBV2 and J usage is TRBJ1-4; D may be TRBD1 (5 bases). V was pared by 5 bases and J by 0 bases, with 22 bases between. The CDR3 consists of 19 residues. Germline CDR1 and CDR2: SNHLY and FYNNEI. CDR3 region: CASSLNLGQGRSTNEKLFF. The CDR3 DNA reads TGTGCCAGCAGTCTCAACCTCGGACAAGGGAGGTCAACTAATGAAAAACTGTTTTTT.

The chain uses TRBV19 and TRBJ2-2; D is perhaps TRBD2 (5 bases). The germline CDR1 and CDR2 sequences are LNHDA and SQIVND (reference sequence). This CDR3 is 14 amino acids long. Trimming removed 2 bases at V and 4 bases at J, with 8 bases between. CDR3 region: CASSITRITGELFF. The CDR3 nucleotides read TGTGCCAGTAGTATAACTAGAATCACCGGGGAGCTGTTTTTT.